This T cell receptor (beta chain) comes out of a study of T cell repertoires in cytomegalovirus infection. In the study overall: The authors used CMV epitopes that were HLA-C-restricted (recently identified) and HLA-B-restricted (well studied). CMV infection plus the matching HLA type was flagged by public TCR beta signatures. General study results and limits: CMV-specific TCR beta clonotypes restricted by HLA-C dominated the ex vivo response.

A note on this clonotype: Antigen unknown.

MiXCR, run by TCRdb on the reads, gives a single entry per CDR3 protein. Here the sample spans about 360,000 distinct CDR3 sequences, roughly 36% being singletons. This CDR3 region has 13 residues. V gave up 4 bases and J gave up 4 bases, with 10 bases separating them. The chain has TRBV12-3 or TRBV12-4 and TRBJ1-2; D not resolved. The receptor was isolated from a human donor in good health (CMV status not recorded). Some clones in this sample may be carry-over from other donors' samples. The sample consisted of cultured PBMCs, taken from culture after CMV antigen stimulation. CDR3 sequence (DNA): TGTGCCAGCAGTTCGGACCGGTTCTATGGCTACACCTTC. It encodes CASSSDRFYGYTF.